This entry lists 14 T cell receptor beta chains sequenced from one sample in a study of shared clonotypes between healthy human individuals. Some clones are missing from TCRdb's copy, which holds only in-frame ones; the method was immunoSEQ multiplex PCR. The sample records approximately 2.5 million clones, roughly 93% being singletons. Material: naive CD4+ T cells from PBMCs. Subset meaning: CD45RA+ positively selected. The source is a young man in good health. Some clones in this sample may be carry-over from other donors' samples.

The chain is built from TRBV28 and TRBJ1-2, with a tentative D call TRBD1 (5 bases). The CDR3 is made up of 13 amino acids. The germline CDR1 and CDR2 sequences are MDHEN and SYDVKM. The V end was cut by 8 bases, the J end by 1 base, with 11 bases between. For the CDR3, the DNA is TGTGCCAGCGGGACGACAGATAACTATGGCTACACCTTC. It codes for CASGTTDNYGYTF.

This clone has a single count. The chain links TRBV2 to TRBJ2-2; D not certain. This CDR3 comprises 13 residues. In germline, CDR1 is SNHLY, CDR2 FYNNEI. V was clipped by 5 bases and J by 7 bases, with 11 bases between them. The CDR3 nucleotides read TGTGCCAGCAGTAGACAACACATCGGGGAGCTGTTTTTT. It encodes CASSRQHIGELFF. Full variable domain (outside the CDR3, taken from reference TRBV2 and TRBJ2-2): EPEVTQTPSHQVTQMGQEVILRCVPISNHLYFYWYRQILGQKVEFLVSFYNNEISEKSEIFDDQFSVERPDGSNFTLKIRSTKLEDSAMYFCASSRQHIGELFFGEGSRLTVL.

V and J are TRBV7-3 and TRBJ2-3; D not certain. Germline lookup yields CDR1 SGHTA and CDR2 FQGTGA. The V end lost 6 bases, the J end lost 8 bases, and 15 bases lay between the germline ends. This CDR3 comprises 13 residues. CDR3 coding DNA: TGTGCCAGCAGTCAACGGCTGGTTGGTACGCAGTATTTT. It codes for CASSQRLVGTQYF.

The rearrangement links TRBV28 to TRBJ2-7; the D call may be TRBD1 or TRBD2 (5 bases each). The V gene lost 7 bases and the J gene lost 4 bases, with 11 bases spanning the gap. The CDR3 is 12 amino acids. The germline CDR1 and CDR2 sequences are MDHEN and SYDVKM. DNA of the CDR3: TGTGCCAGCAAAAGTTGGGGGTACGAGCAGTACTTC. Translating it yields CASKSWGYEQYF.

V is TRBV7-2 and J is TRBJ1-2; D gene ambiguous. The V end was cut by 5 bases, the J end by 3 bases, with 13 bases between. CDR1 and CDR2 from the germline V gene are SGHTA and FQGNSA. The CDR3 totals 14 residues. CDR3 coding DNA: TGTGCCAGCAGCCGATTGGGCGGGTACTATGGCTACACCTTC. It encodes CASSRLGGYYGYTF. The full variable domain, rest sourced from reference TRBV7-2 and TRBJ1-2, is GAGVSQSPSNKVTEKGKDVELRCDPISGHTALYWYRQSLGQGLEFLIYFQGNSAPDKSGLPSDRFSAERTGGSVSTLTIQRTQQEDSAVYLCASSRLGGYYGYTFGSGTRLTVV.

The chain combines TRBV7-2 with TRBJ2-3; D is ambiguous. This CDR3 region has 16 residues. CDR1 SGHTA and CDR2 FQGNSA come from the germline V gene. The V end lost 1 base, the J end lost 4 bases, and 15 bases lay between the germline ends. CDR3 in amino acids: CASSLGIARYADTQYF. The CDR3 DNA is TGTGCCAGCAGCTTAGGGATTGCCCGGTATGCAGATACGCAGTATTTT.

This clone has only one observation. The V call is TRBV6-1, the J call TRBJ1-1, with 7 bases matching TRBD1. The CDR3 loop spans 13 amino acids. Per the germline V gene, CDR1 is MNHNS and CDR2 is SASEGT. Germline trimming cut 11 bases from V and 3 bases from J; bases unmatched to any gene: 9. DNA for the CDR3: TGTGCCGGCCAGAGGGGGCGAGACACTGAAGCTTTCTTT. Amino acids: CAGQRGRDTEAFF.

The rearrangement joins TRBV14 to TRBJ2-7; 10 bases fit TRBD1. CDR3 length: 16 residues. Germline V gene data show CDR1 as SGHDN and CDR2 as FVKESK. Trimming cost V 6 bases and J 2 bases; bases outside gene matches: 10. The CDR3 region has the DNA TGTGCCAGCAGTCGGCCCCGGGACAGGGGAACCTACGAGCAGTACTTC. It encodes CASSRPRDRGTYEQYF. Variable domain in full (rest from reference TRBV14 and TRBJ2-7): EAGVTQFPSHSVIEKGQTVTLRCDPISGHDNLYWYRRVMGKEIKFLLHFVKESKQDESGMPNNRFLAERTGGTYSTLKVQPAELEDSGVYFCASSRPRDRGTYEQYFGPGTRLTVT.

On this clone itself: One end of the junction varies from germline; a read error may be responsible. The chain combines TRBV6-5 with TRBJ1-1, with no clear D. CDR1 is MNHEY, CDR2 SVGAGI, per germline. The CDR3 contains 13 residues. This CDR3 reads CAISRNLDTEAFF. CDR3 nucleotide sequence: TGTGCCATCAGTCGTAATTTGGACACTGAAGCTTTCTTT.

V usage is TRBV7-2 and J usage is TRBJ1-2; 11 positions agree with TRBD1. Germline CDR1 reads SGHTA; CDR2 reads FQGNSA. The V and J ends lost 3 bases and 4 bases, in that order; junction bases with no gene match: 4. The CDR3 is 15 residues long. The CDR3 bases are TGTGCCAGCAGCTTGGGGACAGGGGGGTCCTATGGCTACACCTTC. The encoded protein is CASSLGTGGSYGYTF.

The chain has TRBV7-3 and TRBJ2-1; D tentatively fits TRBD1 or TRBD2 (6 bases each). V gave up 0 bases and J gave up 2 bases, with 11 bases separating them. The CDR3 is 16 residues long. Germline CDR1 is SGHTA and CDR2 is FQGTGA. In DNA, the CDR3 is TGTGCCAGCAGCTTAACGCGGGACACCACCTACAATGAGCAGTTCTTC. Its translation is CASSLTRDTTYNEQFF.

On this clone itself: The sample carries other DNA sequences with the same CDR3. This CDR3 reads CSAQRGEQYF. CDR3 nucleotide sequence: TGCAGTGCTCAACGGGGCGAGCAGTACTTC. The chain links TRBV20-1 to TRBJ2-7; D is perhaps TRBD2 (5 bases). Germline loops: CDR1 DFQATT, CDR2 SNEGSKA (reference sequence). This CDR3 spans 10 amino acids. V lost 5 bases and J 6 bases, leaving 8 bases between the germline ends.

This chain joins TRBV6-5 and TRBJ2-3; D uncertain. The CDR3 extends over 15 amino acids. Per germline, CDR1 MNHEY and CDR2 SVGAGI. V lost 2 bases to trimming and J lost 0 bases, with 9 bases between them. In DNA, the CDR3 is TGTGCCAGCAGTTACGACCCTACTAGCACAGATACGCAGTATTTT. Amino acid sequence: CASSYDPTSTDTQYF.

The V and J genes are TRBV19 and TRBJ2-2; no firm D call. Germline values: CDR1 LNHDA, CDR2 SQIVND (reference sequence). V lost 5 bases and J lost 1, with 11 bases in between. This CDR3 has 15 amino acids. The CDR3 nucleotides are TGTGCCAGTAGTCAACCGGGCCTGAACACCGGGGAGCTGTTTTTT. It codes for CASSQPGLNTGELFF.